This is a list of T cell receptor beta chains from one sample in a study of neoadjuvant anti-PD-1 for oral cavity cancer. The method was immunoSEQ multiplex PCR; TCRdb's version includes in-frame clones alone and lacks a portion of them. The sample gives roughly 13,000 clones, about 81% of which show up once; 2.2% is in the top ten. The source was PBMCs, collected after nivolumab (anti-PD-1) treatment. Receptor source: a person between 40 and 85 years old with oral cavity squamous cell carcinoma. CDR3s include the opening cysteine and the closing phenylalanine or tryptophan. The order of the fields is CDR3 DNA, CDR3 protein, CDR3 length, J gene, clone size, D gene, V gene. The D gene is left open where the match is weak. For some rows the clone size is stated as once, few or many, or as a class when expanded; others skip it.

DNA: TGTGCCAGCACCGACGGACAGTTAGGTGGCTACACCTTC; CDR3: CASTDGQLGGYTF; length: 13; J: TRBJ1-2; size: NA; D: NA; V: TRBV5-6
DNA: TGTGCCAGCAGCTTAGGCTGGCGGAAAGAGACCCAGTACTTC; CDR3: CASSLGWRKETQYF; length: 14; J: TRBJ2-5; size: NA; D: NA; V: TRBV11-2
DNA: TGCGCCAGCAGCTTGGCCACCGGGGGCCAAGCGGCTAATGAAAAACTGTTTTTT; CDR3: CASSLATGGQAANEKLFF; length: 18; J: TRBJ1-4; size: NA; D: NA; V: TRBV5-1
DNA: TGTGCCAGCAGCTTTACGGGGAGAACTGAAGCTTTCTTT; CDR3: CASSFTGRTEAFF; length: 13; J: TRBJ1-1; size: NA; D: NA; V: TRBV5-4
DNA: TGTGCCAGCAAACCACTAGGGACTAGCGGAAAGAGAGGTGCAGATACGCAGTATTTT; CDR3: CASKPLGTSGKRGADTQYF; length: 19; J: TRBJ2-3; size: once; D: TRBD2; V: TRBV27
DNA: TGTGCCAGCAGCTTAGTCCAAGAGACCCAGTACTTC; CDR3: CASSLVQETQYF; length: 12; J: TRBJ2-5; size: NA; D: NA; V: TRBV5-6
DNA: TGTGCCAGCAGCCCCCAAGGGGGGCTTCAATCCTACAATGAGCAGTTCTTC; CDR3: CASSPQGGLQSYNEQFF; length: 17; J: TRBJ2-1; size: NA; D: NA; V: TRBV5-4
DNA: TGTGCCAGCAGCTTAGGGTGGACAGAAGTGCAGTTCTTC; CDR3: CASSLGWTEVQFF; length: 13; J: TRBJ2-1; size: NA; D: NA; V: TRBV7-8
DNA: TGTGCCAGCAGTTTTCTATCTGGTGCACCCCTCTACAATGAGCAGTTCTTC; CDR3: CASSFLSGAPLYNEQFF; length: 17; J: TRBJ2-1; size: NA; D: NA; V: TRBV27
DNA: TGTGCCAGCAGCGGGTACACGGGACTAGCGGGGGAATATCACTACAATGAGCAGTTCTTC; CDR3: CASSGYTGLAGEYHYNEQFF; length: 20; J: TRBJ2-1; size: NA; D: TRBD2; V: TRBV7-6
DNA: TGCGCCAGCAGCCGGGACAACTATAATTCACCCCTCCACTTT; CDR3: CASSRDNYNSPLHF; length: 14; J: TRBJ1-6; size: NA; D: NA; V: TRBV10-1
DNA: TGCGCCAGCAGCTTGGGTTTGGGGTACCGGCAGAACACTGAAGCTTTCTTT; CDR3: CASSLGLGYRQNTEAFF; length: 17; J: TRBJ1-1; size: NA; D: NA; V: TRBV5-1
DNA: TGTGCCAGCAGTTTACAGAACTATGGCTACACCTTC; CDR3: CASSLQNYGYTF; length: 12; J: TRBJ1-2; size: few; D: NA; V: TRBV28
DNA: TGTGCCAGCAGCTCCCTAAGCGGGAGGTCCGGGGAGCTGTTTTTT; CDR3: CASSSLSGRSGELFF; length: 15; J: TRBJ2-2; size: few; D: TRBD2; V: TRBV9
DNA: TGTGCCAGCAGGGCAACTAGCGGGAGGGCCCGCGACGAGCAGTACTTC; CDR3: CASRATSGRARDEQYF; length: 16; J: TRBJ2-7; size: NA; D: TRBD2; V: TRBV2
DNA: TGCGCCAGCAGCTTCACTAGCGGCCATGGTCAGGGAGATACGCAGTATTTT; CDR3: CASSFTSGHGQGDTQYF; length: 17; J: TRBJ2-3; size: NA; D: TRBD2; V: TRBV5-1
DNA: TGTGCCAGCAACCCTGACACCGGGGAGCTGTTTTTT; CDR3: CASNPDTGELFF; length: 12; J: TRBJ2-2; size: NA; D: NA; V: TRBV6-5
DNA: TGTGCCAGCAGCTTCAGCCTAGGATCTGGGGCCAACGTCCTGACTTTC; CDR3: CASSFSLGSGANVLTF; length: 16; J: TRBJ2-6; size: few; D: NA; V: TRBV7-9
DNA: TGTGCCAGCAGTTCAGGGGGAGGCCACGAGCAGTACTTC; CDR3: CASSSGGGHEQYF; length: 13; J: TRBJ2-7; size: NA; D: NA; V: TRBV28
DNA: TGTGCCTGGCGTGCCGGGACCCTATGGGAAAAACTGTTTTTT; CDR3: CAWRAGTLWEKLFF; length: 14; J: TRBJ1-4; size: NA; D: NA; V: TRBV30
DNA: TGTGCCATCAGCCCCGGGCCGGGGAGGAGCACAGATACGCAGTATTTT; CDR3: CAISPGPGRSTDTQYF; length: 16; J: TRBJ2-3; size: once; D: NA; V: TRBV10-3
DNA: TGCGCCAGCAGCTTGGTGGGACAGGGCGGGGGCAATGAGCAGTTCTTC; CDR3: CASSLVGQGGGNEQFF; length: 16; J: TRBJ2-1; size: NA; D: TRBD1; V: TRBV5-1
DNA: TGTGCTAGTGGTTTAGCGACAGGGGGCAAGATGGGCTACACCTTC; CDR3: CASGLATGGKMGYTF; length: 15; J: TRBJ1-2; size: NA; D: TRBD1; V: TRBV12-5
DNA: TGTGCCAGCAGCTCTCCCCGCAGCGGGGACACGAACACCGGGGAGCTGTTTTTT; CDR3: CASSSPRSGDTNTGELFF; length: 18; J: TRBJ2-2; size: NA; D: NA; V: TRBV7-6
DNA: TGCGCCAGCAGCCACCAGGGGGCGGGTGGGGCCAACGTCCTGACTTTC; CDR3: CASSHQGAGGANVLTF; length: 16; J: TRBJ2-6; size: NA; D: TRBD1; V: TRBV4-1
DNA: TGTGCCACTAAGATACAGGGTGACTCCTACGAGCAGTACTTC; CDR3: CATKIQGDSYEQYF; length: 14; J: TRBJ2-7; size: NA; D: NA; V: TRBV15
DNA: TGTGCCAGCAGCACCGGCTCCTACAATGAGCAGTTCTTC; CDR3: CASSTGSYNEQFF; length: 13; J: TRBJ2-1; size: NA; D: NA; V: TRBV7-3
DNA: TGTGCCAAGACACCGGGACCCGAGGTCACTGAAGCTTTCTTT; CDR3: CAKTPGPEVTEAFF; length: 14; J: TRBJ1-1; size: few; D: NA; V: TRBV11-2
DNA: TGTGCCAGCAGTGTACAGGGCCAAGAGACCCAGTACTTC; CDR3: CASSVQGQETQYF; length: 13; J: TRBJ2-5; size: NA; D: NA; V: TRBV2